This TCR beta chain was recovered during a study of breast tumors, draining lymph nodes, adjacent tissues. Study-wide points: The lymph node origin of tumor T cells was framed as consistent with a hypothesis, not demonstrated. The data were judged consistent with most tumor T cells coming from lymph node and expanding in tumor.

Samples came from axillary lymph nodes draining the breast cancer. V shed 6 bases and J 2 bases; nucleotides not matched to a gene: 8. CDR1 and CDR2 (germline): MNHNY, SVGAGI (reference sequence). The CDR3 spans 15 residues. MiXCR was run by TCRdb on the multiplex PCR reads, yielding one entry per CDR3 protein. The data contain a few hundred thousand distinct CDR3 sequences, under 40% of them seen just once; the ten biggest clones take up 3% to 4%. With regard to this clonotype: Antigen: not known.

This receptor was identified in a female donor with breast cancer. Some clones in this sample may be carry-over from other donors' samples. The rearrangement uses TRBV6-6 and TRBJ2-3, with TRBD2 matching over 7 bases. The sequenced material came from axillary lymph node tissue. DNA for the CDR3: TGTGCCAGCAGGCCTCAGGGACTAAACACAGATACGCAGTATTTT. This translates into CASRPQGLNTDTQYF.